This T cell receptor (beta chain) was profiled in a study of T cells in women clearing cervical HPV infection. Study-level information: Case blood drawn at lesion detection; control blood after infection cleared. Case blood was drawn a median about 150 days after lesion detection.

The repertoire was sequenced with immunoSEQ multiplex PCR; TCRdb's copy has only in-frame clones and lacks some. The sample includes 30,000 to 40,000 clones. Study findings and constraints: TRBV6-7 relative abundance averaged roughly 0.1% in cases and 0.16% in controls.

All participants had a single incident cervical HPV16 infection, and prevalent HPV16 infections were excluded. This CDR3 contains 15 residues. CDR1 and CDR2 (germline): SEHNR, FQNEAQ (reference sequence). Trimming took off 0 bases at V and 5 bases at J, with 13 bases between the two ends. Points on this clone: Antigen: not known. The CDR3 end is not reached by the read, which stops 3 residues before it; the germline J gene fills it in.

J is TRBJ1-1 and V is TRBV7-9, with D possibly being TRBD1 (5 bases). The source material was blood buffy coat. The clonotype originates from a woman aged 18 to 75 with a cervical HPV16 infection that either progressed to CIN3+ or cleared (not recorded which). The DNA read from the CDR3 is TGTGCCAGCAGCTTAGCGAGGGGATTTAGGACTGAA. Protein: CASSLARGFRTE. The complete CDR3 reads CASSLARGFRTEAFF.